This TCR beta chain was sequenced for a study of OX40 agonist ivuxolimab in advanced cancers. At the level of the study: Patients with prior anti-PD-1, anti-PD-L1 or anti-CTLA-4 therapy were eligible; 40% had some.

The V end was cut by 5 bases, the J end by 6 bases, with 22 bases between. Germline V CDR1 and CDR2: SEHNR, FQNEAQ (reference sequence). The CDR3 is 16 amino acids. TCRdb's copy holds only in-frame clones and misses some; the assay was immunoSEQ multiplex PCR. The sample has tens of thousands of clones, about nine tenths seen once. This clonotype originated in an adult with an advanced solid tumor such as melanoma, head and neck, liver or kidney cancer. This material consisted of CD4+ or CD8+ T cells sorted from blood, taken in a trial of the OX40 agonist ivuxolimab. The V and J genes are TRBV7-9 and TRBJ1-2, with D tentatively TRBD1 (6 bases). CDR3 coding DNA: TGTGCCAGCAGCCGACTGACTAGTAGGGGGAATGATGGCTACACCTTC. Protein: CASSRLTSRGNDGYTF.